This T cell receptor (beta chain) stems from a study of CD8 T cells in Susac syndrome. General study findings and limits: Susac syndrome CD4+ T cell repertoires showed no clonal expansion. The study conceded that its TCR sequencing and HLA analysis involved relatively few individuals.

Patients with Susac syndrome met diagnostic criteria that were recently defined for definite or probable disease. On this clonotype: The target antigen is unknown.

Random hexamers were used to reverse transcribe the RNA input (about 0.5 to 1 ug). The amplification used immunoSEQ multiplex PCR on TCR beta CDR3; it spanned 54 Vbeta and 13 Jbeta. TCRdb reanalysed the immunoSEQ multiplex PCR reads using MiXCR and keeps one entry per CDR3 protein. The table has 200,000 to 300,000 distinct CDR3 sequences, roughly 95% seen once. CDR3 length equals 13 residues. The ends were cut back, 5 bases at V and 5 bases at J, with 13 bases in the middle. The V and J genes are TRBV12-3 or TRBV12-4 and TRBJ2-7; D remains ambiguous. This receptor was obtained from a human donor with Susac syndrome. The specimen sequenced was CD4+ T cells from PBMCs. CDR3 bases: TGTGCCAGCAGTCCGGACCCCGCCCACGAGCAGTACTTC. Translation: CASSPDPAHEQYF.